The clone carrying this TCR beta chain was seen more than once but under ten times. TCRdb's table, derived via immunoSEQ multiplex PCR, lists solely in-frame clones and lacks some. This sample has 300,000 to 350,000 clones, with about 90% found just once. Participants were aged about 18 to 100 years from about 25 US areas. In Cohort 3, a recovered donor had either two negative PCRs, clearance, or symptom resolution. V gave up 6 bases and J gave up 3 bases; unmatched junction bases: 5. This CDR3 comprises 16 residues. Germline loops: CDR1 LNHDA, CDR2 SQIVND (reference sequence). This entry comes from a study of blood T cell repertoires in COVID-19.

The clonotype originates from a woman aged 30 to 39 who had recovered from COVID-19. This chain connects TRBV19 to TRBJ2-2; 12 bases are a match to TRBD1. The sequencing sample was made of PBMCs or T cells enriched from blood (not recorded which). The CDR3 coding sequence is TGTGCCAGTAGCAGGGACAGGGGGCGAGACACCGGGGAGCTGTTTTTT. Its protein is CASSRDRGRDTGELFF.